This T cell receptor (beta chain) appears in the sequencing data of a study of cytomegalovirus exposure and HLA in healthy donors. Details on this clone: Its antigen is currently unknown.

Study-wide results and caveats: The study dropped some indistinguishable V segments, TRBV6-2 and TRBV6-3 among them. TCR sequences were mostly rare, though some public TCRs occurred in many donors. Sequencing probably produced one cluster of sequence variants that were highly shared.

V shed 6 bases, J shed 8 bases, and the junction held 7 bases outside the gene matches. The CDR3 runs to 13 residues. CDR1 and CDR2 (germline): SQVTM, ANQGSEA. The PCR was carried out with 60 Vbeta primers and 13 Jbeta primers. TCRdb's copy holds only in-frame clones and misses some; the assay was immunoSEQ multiplex PCR. The sample comprises some 140,000 clones, about 74% of which are singletons, and 0.8% to 0.95% rests with the top ten. Sequences were obtained from PBMCs. This chain uses TRBV29-1 with TRBJ2-3, with 11 bases fitting TRBD1. The receptor's source is a woman aged 60-75 years in good health and CMV-seronegative. The chain's CDR3 is CSVPGQGVATQYF. The DNA for the CDR3 is TGCAGCGTCCCGGGACAGGGGGTAGCTACGCAGTATTTT.